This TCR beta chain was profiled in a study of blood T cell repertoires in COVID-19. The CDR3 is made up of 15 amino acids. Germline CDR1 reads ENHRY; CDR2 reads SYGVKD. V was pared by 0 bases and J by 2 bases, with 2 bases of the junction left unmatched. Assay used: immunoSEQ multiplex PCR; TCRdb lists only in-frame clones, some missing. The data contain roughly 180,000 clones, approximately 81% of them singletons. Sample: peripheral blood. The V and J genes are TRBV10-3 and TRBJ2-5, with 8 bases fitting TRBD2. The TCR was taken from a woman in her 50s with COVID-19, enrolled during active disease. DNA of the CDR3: TGTGCCATCAGTGAGTCCGGCGGGGGGCAAGAGACCCAGTACTTC. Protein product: CAISESGGGQETQYF.